This T cell receptor beta chain came from a study of brain T cells in children with intractable seizures. J was trimmed by 7 bases and V by 5 bases; bases with no gene match: 5. CDR1 and CDR2 (germline): SGHTA, FQGTGA. This CDR3 comprises 14 residues. Sequenced by immunoSEQ multiplex PCR; TCRdb stores in-frame clones only, minus some. The data hold 110,000 or so clones, with 90% to 95% observed a single time. The sample here was peripheral blood, taken at surgery. This receptor was identified in a boy in the first two years of life with hemimegalencephaly and intractable seizures. The chain combines TRBV7-3 with TRBJ2-2; TRBD1 matches 9 bases. In DNA, the CDR3 is TGTGCCAGCAGCAAGGACAGGGGTAACGGGGAGCTGTTTTTT. Its translation is CASSKDRGNGELFF.